This entry lists 32 T cell receptor beta chains sequenced from one sample in a study of T cell repertoires in cytomegalovirus infection. No cognate antigen is known for these TCRs. TCRdb independently ran MiXCR on the reads; one entry per CDR3 protein. The table has 100,000 to 150,000 distinct CDR3 sequences, more than 20% seen once. Sequenced: PBMCs, sequenced either directly or after in vitro stimulation (not recorded which). The source is a human donor in good health (CMV status not recorded). Some clones in this sample may be carry-over from other donors' samples.

This clonotype was seen a few times. V and J are TRBV7-2 and TRBJ1-5, with 7 bases aligning to TRBD1. The V segment lost 0 bases and the J segment 1 base; nucleotides outside the gene matches: 0. CDR3 length: 15 residues. Germline CDR1 SGHTA, CDR2 FQGNSA. CDR3 sequence reads: CASSLAGQSNQPQHF. In DNA, the CDR3 is TGTGCCAGCAGCTTAGCGGGACAGAGCAATCAGCCCCAGCATTTT.

This clonotype came up once. This may be a read error, as it is one base from a much larger clone. This chain connects TRBV28 to TRBJ1-5; 7 bases are a match to TRBD1. The trim removed 3 bases at V and 5 bases at J, leaving 13 bases unmatched. Germline-derived CDR1 and CDR2 are MDHEN and SYDVKM. The length of the CDR3 is 17 residues. The CDR3 nucleotides are TGTGCCAGCAGTTTGCGGTTAACAGGGGTTTTTGATCAGCCCCAGCATTTT. Protein sequence: CASSLRLTGVFDQPQHF.

This clonotype was seen repeatedly, ten times or more. The chain has TRBV7-2 and TRBJ2-1; TRBD2 matches 7 bases. Germline loops: CDR1 SGHTA, CDR2 FQGNSA. V gave up 0 bases and J gave up 6 bases; unmatched junction bases: 2. CDR3 length: 14 amino acids. This CDR3 reads CASSLARGSNEQFF. In nucleotides, the CDR3 is TGTGCCAGCAGCTTAGCCCGCGGGAGCAATGAGCAGTTCTTC.

In its sample, this clonotype was seen many times. The V gene is TRBV6-1, the J gene TRBJ1-1; the match to TRBD1 covers 10 bases. This CDR3 spans 14 amino acids. CDR1 and CDR2 from the germline V gene are MNHNS and SASEGT. V lost 7 bases and J lost 5; bases outside the gene matches: 7. The CDR3 is CASTPGQGWTEAFF. CDR3 DNA: TGTGCCAGCACCCCGGGACAGGGGTGGACTGAAGCTTTCTTT.

The chain uses TRBV5-4 and TRBJ1-2; the match to TRBD1 covers 11 bases. The V gene's germline CDR1 is SGHNT and CDR2 YYREEE (reference sequence). The CDR3 spans 14 residues. V was pared by 5 bases and J by 3 bases, with 3 bases of the junction left unmatched. The CDR3 is CASRRTGGYYGYTF. In DNA, the CDR3 is TGTGCCAGCAGGCGGACAGGGGGCTACTATGGCTACACCTTC. Combining the CDR3 with reference TRBV5-4 and TRBJ1-2 gives the whole variable domain ETGVTQSPTHLIKTRGQQVTLRCSSQSGHNTVSWYQQALGQGPQFIFQYYREEENGRGNFPPRFSGLQFPNYSSELNVNALELDDSALYLCASRRTGGYYGYTFGSGTRLTVV.

The chain recombines TRBV11-2 with TRBJ2-1, with D perhaps matching TRBD1 or TRBD2 (5 bases each). Trimming cost V 1 base and J 12 bases, with 16 bases left between them. CDR3 size: 14 residues. Germline V gives CDR1 SGHAT, CDR2 FQNNGV. CDR3 protein: CASSLAGLVIGQFF. CDR3 coding DNA: TGTGCCAGCAGCTTAGCGGGGCTAGTTATTGGGCAGTTCTTC. The variable domain in full, completed from reference TRBV11-2 and TRBJ2-1, reads EAGVAQSPRYKIIEKRQSVAFWCNPISGHATLYWYQQILGQGPKLLIQFQNNGVVDDSQLPKDRFSAERLKGVDSTLKIQPAKLEDSAVYLCASSLAGLVIGQFFGPGTRLTVL.

The chain uses TRBV28 and TRBJ2-5; D gene ambiguous. Germline lookup yields CDR1 MDHEN and CDR2 SYDVKM. V was clipped by 4 bases and J by 4 bases, with 13 bases between them. The CDR3 runs 14 residues. In nucleotides, the CDR3 is TGTGCCAGCAGTTCCCTGGGAAACGGAGAGACCCAGTACTTC. Translated, it gives CASSSLGNGETQYF.

This clonotype was found a few times. The chain employs TRBV5-6 and TRBJ2-4; D may match TRBD1 or TRBD2 (6 bases each). From germline, CDR1 is SGHDT and CDR2 YYEEEE. The CDR3 loop spans 16 amino acids. The V gene lost 4 bases and the J gene lost 5 bases, with 19 bases spanning the gap. CDR3 protein: CASSLLFQGGQNIQYF. As DNA, the CDR3 is TGTGCCAGCAGCCTCCTGTTCCAAGGGGGGCAAAACATTCAGTACTTC. Looking up the rest from reference TRBV5-6 and TRBJ2-4 gives the full variable domain: DAGVTQSPTHLIKTRGQQVTLRCSPKSGHDTVSWYQQALGQGPQFIFQYYEEEERQRGNFPDRFSGHQFPNYSSELNVNALLLGDSALYLCASSLLFQGGQNIQYFGAGTRLSVL.

The chain links TRBV19 to TRBJ2-7; a possible D gene is TRBD2 (5 bases). Trimming pared 0 bases from V and 3 bases from J, leaving 21 bases between. CDR3 size: 18 residues. Germline CDR1 reads LNHDA; CDR2 reads SQIVND (reference sequence). The CDR3 is CASSIDRTEAFHGYEQYV. DNA for the CDR3: TGTGCCAGTAGTATAGATCGGACGGAGGCCTTCCATGGCTACGAGCAGTACGTC.

This clonotype was detected a few times. The chain combines TRBV7-8 with TRBJ1-6; 7 positions match TRBD1. This CDR3 contains 16 residues. V lost 0 bases and J lost 7; bases outside the gene matches: 6. Germline V CDR1 and CDR2: SGHVS, FQNEAQ. CDR3 residues: CASSLAGGTANSPLHF. For the CDR3, the DNA is TGTGCCAGCAGCTTAGCTGGGGGGACAGCAAATTCACCCCTCCACTTT.

This clonotype was recorded many times. The chain is built from TRBV7-2 and TRBJ1-1, with D hard to call. The CDR3 extends over 15 amino acids. Trimming removed 1 base at V and 1 base at J, with 10 bases between. CDR1 and CDR2 from the germline V gene are SGHTA and FQGNSA. The CDR3 DNA follows: TGTGCCAGCAGCTTAGGGTTAGTCGGGAACACTGAAGCTTTCTTT. It specifies CASSLGLVGNTEAFF. Together with reference TRBV7-2 and TRBJ1-1, the CDR3 gives the full variable domain: GAGVSQSPSNKVTEKGKDVELRCDPISGHTALYWYRQSLGQGLEFLIYFQGNSAPDKSGLPSDRFSAERTGGSVSTLTIQRTQQEDSAVYLCASSLGLVGNTEAFFGQGTRLTVV.

This clonotype was detected many times. The J gene is TRBJ2-1, the V gene TRBV7-6; 7 bases align to TRBD2. Per the germline V gene, CDR1 is SGHVS and CDR2 is FNYEAQ. The J segment lost 9 bases and the V segment lost 2 bases, leaving 13 bases of the junction unmatched. This CDR3 has 16 amino acids. CDR3: CASSLSNRVAGGEQFF. CDR3 in DNA: TGTGCCAGCAGCTTATCCAATAGGGTAGCGGGTGGTGAGCAGTTCTTC.

This clonotype was detected a few times. This chain joins TRBV6-1 and TRBJ2-7; 8 positions agree with TRBD1. The ends lost 6 bases at V and 2 bases at J; junction bases unmatched: 3. This CDR3 region has 13 residues. Germline V lookup: CDR1 MNHNS, CDR2 SASEGT. The CDR3: CASSGTGTYEQYF. The DNA for the CDR3 is TGTGCCAGCAGCGGGACAGGAACCTACGAGCAGTACTTC.

The V and J genes are TRBV6-6 and TRBJ2-7; D unresolved. Trimming took 2 bases from V and 0 from J, leaving 20 bases between them. The CDR3 runs 18 residues. Germline assignment: CDR1 MNHNY and CDR2 SVGAGI (reference sequence). The CDR3 loop reads CASSYLIRATDDSYEQYF. The CDR3 bases are TGTGCCAGCAGTTACCTGATCCGTGCGACGGATGACTCCTACGAGCAGTACTTC.

A few counts support this clonotype. The rearrangement joins TRBV19 to TRBJ1-5; D is ambiguous. The length of the CDR3 is 14 residues. In germline, CDR1 is LNHDA, CDR2 SQIVND (reference sequence). V was cut by 4 bases and J by 2 bases, with 9 bases left in between. Written as DNA, the CDR3 is TGTGCCAGTAGTACCGGACTGGGCAATCAGCCCCAGCATTTT. Its translation is CASSTGLGNQPQHF.

This clonotype was counted ten times or more. The chain joins TRBV7-2 to TRBJ2-5; no definite D call. V shed 5 bases and J shed 5 bases, with 6 bases lying between them. This CDR3 is built from 11 residues. Per the germline V gene, CDR1 is SGHTA and CDR2 is FQGNSA. The CDR3 nucleotides read TGTGCCAGCAGCCCTAGGGAGACCCAGTACTTC. This codes for CASSPRETQYF.

This clonotype was observed many times. The J gene is TRBJ1-3, the V gene TRBV4-1; D unclear. Germline V gene lookup returns CDR1 MGHRA and CDR2 YSYEKL. CDR3 length: 15 residues. Trimming cost V 3 bases and J 0 bases, with 9 bases left between them. The CDR3 here is CASSQQVVSGNTIYF. CDR3 DNA: TGCGCCAGCAGCCAGCAGGTGGTCTCTGGAAACACCATATATTTT.

V usage is TRBV6-5 and J usage is TRBJ2-7; 15 nucleotides match TRBD2. Per germline, CDR1 MNHEY and CDR2 SVGAGI. This CDR3 region has 15 residues. Trimming at V came to 7 bases and at J to 4 bases, leaving 5 bases not matched to a gene. The CDR3 reads CASTGLAGGKYEQYF. For the CDR3, the DNA is TGTGCCAGCACCGGACTAGCGGGAGGGAAGTACGAGCAGTACTTC.

The J gene is TRBJ1-2, the V gene TRBV28, with D possibly matching TRBD1 (5 bases). The CDR3 covers 13 residues. Germline V gene data show CDR1 as MDHEN and CDR2 as SYDVKM. V lost 2 bases to trimming and J lost 4 bases, with 8 bases between them. The CDR3 loop is CASSLGARYGYTF. The CDR3 coding sequence is TGTGCCAGCAGTTTAGGGGCCCGCTATGGCTACACCTTC.

The chain combines TRBV6-2 or TRBV6-3 with TRBJ2-1; 7 bases map to TRBD2. V was clipped by 7 bases and J by 7 bases; unmatched bases: 13. In germline, CDR1 is MNHEY, CDR2 SVGEGT. The CDR3 is made up of 15 amino acids. The CDR3 loop is CASIPSGAGENEQFF. The CDR3 DNA follows: TGTGCCAGCATACCGTCTGGGGCGGGAGAAAATGAGCAGTTCTTC.

This clonotype was seen repeatedly, ten times or more. This chain uses TRBV12-3 or TRBV12-4 with TRBJ1-2; D unresolved. This CDR3 contains 13 residues. Trimming stripped 6 bases from V and 2 bases from J, with 10 bases between. This chain's CDR3 is CASSPAGNYGYTF. In DNA form, the CDR3 reads TGTGCCAGCAGCCCGGCCGGGAACTATGGCTACACCTTC.

The chain joins TRBV29-1 to TRBJ2-3, with 12 bases that match TRBD2. The trim removed 6 bases at V and 1 base at J, leaving 5 bases unmatched. The CDR3 covers 15 residues. The germline gives CDR1 SQVTM, CDR2 ANQGSEA. CDR3 in amino acids: CSVRTSGARTDTQYF. The CDR3, as DNA: TGCAGCGTAAGGACTAGCGGGGCCCGCACAGATACGCAGTATTTT.

A few counts support this clonotype. The CDR3 loop is CASRGRTVGYYEQYV. The CDR3 coding sequence is TGTGCCAGTAGGGGGAGGACGGTGGGGTACTACGAGCAGTACGTC. This chain links TRBV19 with TRBJ2-7; D possibly corresponds to TRBD2 (6 bases). The germline V gene has CDR1 LNHDA and CDR2 SQIVND (reference sequence). The CDR3 is 15 amino acids. Between the trimmed V and J ends, which lost 6 bases and 3 bases, there was a span of 18 bases.

There are a few counts of this clonotype. The chain uses TRBV12-3 or TRBV12-4 and TRBJ1-3; D uncertain. This CDR3 is built from 14 residues. Trimming removed 6 bases from V and 4 bases from J, with 13 bases in between. The CDR3 DNA follows: TGTGCCAGCAGGGGATCAGGATACGGAAACACCATATATTTT. Its protein is CASRGSGYGNTIYF.

This clonotype showed up many times. The rearrangement links TRBV7-8 to TRBJ2-1, with TRBD2 matching 12 bases. CDR3 length: 16 amino acids. CDR1 SGHVS and CDR2 FQNEAQ come from the germline V gene. The J segment lost 6 bases and the V segment lost 0 bases, leaving 3 bases of the junction unmatched. The CDR3 DNA reads TGTGCCAGCAGCTTAGCGCTAGCGGGAGGGGGCAATGAGCAGTTCTTC. Its translation: CASSLALAGGGNEQFF.

This clonotype was detected many times. This rearrangement joins TRBV11-2 to TRBJ1-2; possible D gene TRBD1, 5 bases. The V gene lost 0 bases and the J gene lost 6 bases, with 11 bases spanning the gap. CDR3 length equals 14 residues. The germline V gene has CDR1 SGHAT and CDR2 FQNNGV. The DNA of the CDR3 is TGTGCCAGCAGCTTAGATGGGGGGAATCATGGCTACACCTTC. Translating it yields CASSLDGGNHGYTF.

The chain links TRBV7-9 to TRBJ2-5; TRBD2 aligns across 7 bases. V trimming: 5 bases; J trimming: 0 bases; junction bases outside the gene matches: 12. Looked up from germline, CDR1 is SEHNR and CDR2 is FQNEAQ (reference sequence). CDR3 length equals 17 residues. CDR3 amino acids: CASSPLLRGGYQETQYF. CDR3 nucleotides: TGTGCCAGCAGCCCCCTTTTAAGGGGAGGGTACCAAGAGACCCAGTACTTC.

Ten or more counts support this clonotype. This chain links TRBV7-9 with TRBJ1-2, with 8 bases matching TRBD1. This CDR3 is 15 amino acids long. The germline gives CDR1 SEHNR, CDR2 FQNEAQ (reference sequence). V was pared by 3 bases and J by 2 bases, with 5 bases of the junction left unmatched. In DNA form, the CDR3 reads TGTGCCAGCAGCTTTCGACAGGGGATAAACTATGGCTACACCTTC. Its translation is CASSFRQGINYGYTF.

The chain has TRBV7-2 and TRBJ2-7, with D hard to call. The CDR3 loop spans 15 amino acids. Trimming removed 5 bases from V and 1 base from J, with 15 bases in between. Germline V CDR1 and CDR2: SGHTA, FQGNSA. The CDR3 DNA reads TGTGCCAGCAGCCCCTCCGGCTCTGTGTCCTACGAGCAGTACTTC. This encodes CASSPSGSVSYEQYF.

The chain joins TRBV6-6 to TRBJ2-7; no clear D. Germline V gene sequence: CDR1 MNHNY, CDR2 SVGAGI (reference sequence). Trimming cost V 2 bases and J 0 bases, with 8 bases left between them. The CDR3 runs to 14 residues. For the CDR3, the DNA is TGTGCCAGCAGTTACGGTACTCTCTCCTACGAGCAGTACGTC. Encoded protein: CASSYGTLSYEQYV.

This chain connects TRBV19 to TRBJ2-2; TRBD2 might be the D (6 bases). This CDR3 is 13 amino acids long. V was trimmed by 8 bases and J by 6 bases, leaving 13 bases between them. Germline V gene sequence: CDR1 LNHDA, CDR2 SQIVND (reference sequence). The CDR3 DNA follows: TGTGCCAGTGGTGGAGGGCCCCCCGGGGAGCTGTTTTTT. Translating gives CASGGGPPGELFF.

The genes are TRBV19 and TRBJ1-1; TRBD1 might be the D (5 bases). Germline CDR1 is LNHDA and CDR2 is SQIVND (reference sequence). CDR3 length: 12 residues. Trimming shortened V by 3 bases and J by 6 bases, and 8 bases separated the two germline ends. Written as DNA, the CDR3 is TGTGCCAGTAGTATTACAGGACCTGAAGCTTTCTTT. It is translated as CASSITGPEAFF.